This TCR beta chain was sequenced for a study of CD8+ T cells in alopecia areata. As the sequencing template, cDNA was produced by extracting RNA and reverse transcribing it. Here immunoSEQ multiplex PCR was the method, and the copy in TCRdb shows in-frame clones only, minus some. The sample holds roughly 130,000 clones, approximately 53% seen once. The CDR3 sequence is 13 residues long. Germline V gives CDR1 SNHLY, CDR2 FYNNEI. Trimming pared 8 bases from V and 9 bases from J, leaving 17 bases between. Starting from PBMCs, sorting isolated CD4+ and CD8+ T cells. V gene TRBV2 combines with J gene TRBJ2-1; the D is unclear. The specimen was CD4+ T cells sorted from blood, collected at week 0. This receptor was obtained from a human donor with alopecia areata. Written as DNA, the CDR3 is TGTGCCAGCTCCCTCCTGGCCTCTGGTGAGCAGTTCTTC. Protein product: CASSLLASGEQFF.